The entry that follows covers one TCR beta chain sequence. No antigen is known for it. The data were obtained in a study of T cell repertoires in cytomegalovirus infection. One entry per CDR3 protein results from TCRdb running MiXCR on the reads. The repertoire holds roughly 920,000 distinct CDR3 sequences, with roughly 31% as singletons. V lost 9 bases to trimming and J lost 6 bases; unmatched junction nucleotides: 3. This CDR3 has 12 amino acids. Germline V CDR1 and CDR2: SNHLY, FYNNEI. The V gene is TRBV2, the J gene TRBJ1-4; 8 bases fit TRBD1. The clonotype originates from a human donor in good health (CMV status not recorded). Some clones in this sample may be carry-over from other donors' samples. This specimen consisted of cultured CD8+ T cells from PBMCs, obtained from culture after CMV antigen stimulation. The CDR3 DNA sequence: TGTGCCAGACAGGGGGAGGATGAAAAACTGTTTTTT. It codes for CARQGEDEKLFF.